The rows below give T cell receptor beta chains drawn from one sample of a study of cytotoxic CD8 clonotypes in ibrutinib-treated CLL. The table came from immunoSEQ multiplex PCR; TCRdb's copy has only in-frame clones and leaves some out. The table has 200,000 or so clones, approximately 70% seen once. The sample here was PBMCs, taken after 12 months of ibrutinib treatment. The receptor source for this set is a human donor with chronic lymphocytic leukemia. Each CDR3 is given with its conserved first and last residue. D genes are given only for firm matches. Not every row has a clone size; where given, it reads once, few, many or a size class.

J gene | V gene | clone size | D gene | CDR3 DNA | CDR3 protein
TRBJ2-5 | TRBV5-1 | - | - | TGCGCCAGCAGCTTGGACTTGGTGGGACCAACCCAGTACTTC | CASSLDLVGPTQYF
TRBJ1-2 | TRBV11-1 | - | - | TGTGCCAGCAGCGACCAGGGGACTAACTATGGCTACACCTTC | CASSDQGTNYGYTF
TRBJ1-4 | TRBV7-9 | - | - | TGTGCCAGCAGCTCAACCCGGGGAGAAAAACTGTTTTTT | CASSSTRGEKLFF
TRBJ1-4 | TRBV30 | - | - | TGTGCCTGGAGTGTGTGGGCGGGGAGAGGTGGAAAACTGTTTTTT | CAWSVWAGRGGKLFF
TRBJ2-7 | TRBV11-3 | - | TRBD1 | TGTGCCAGCAGCGTGGGACTCGGGACAGGGTACGAGCAGTACTTC | CASSVGLGTGYEQYF
TRBJ1-1 | TRBV29-1 | - | - | TGCAGCGTGAGGGCAGGGTCGAACACTGAAGCTTTCTTT | CSVRAGSNTEAFF
TRBJ1-5 | TRBV5-8 | few | - | TGTGCCAGCAGCGACGGACGGGACCTAGGGCAGCCCCAGCATTTT | CASSDGRDLGQPQHF
TRBJ1-5 | TRBV6-5 | - | - | TGTGCCAGCAGGACTCAGGGCAATCAGCCCCAGCATTTT | CASRTQGNQPQHF
TRBJ1-2 | TRBV28 | - | TRBD1 | TGTGCCAGCAGAACCCCCCGGGACAGCCGGAACTATGGCTACACCTTC | CASRTPRDSRNYGYTF
TRBJ1-2 | TRBV20-1 | - | - | TGCAGTGCTAGAGGGCCCAGAGGCTACACCTTC | CSARGPRGYTF
TRBJ2-1 | TRBV6-4 | - | - | TGTGCCAGCAGTGACTCCCCACTTAACAATGAGCAGTTCTTC | CASSDSPLNNEQFF